These 13 T cell receptor beta chains came from one sample sequenced in a study of blood T cells in healthy people across ages. PCR was performed a second time for about 7 to 11 cycles using a sample-barcoded 5' primer and a J-beta primer mix. Each CDR3 protein gets one entry after TCRdb re-called the 5' RACE reads with MiXCR. The sample contains about 570,000 distinct CDR3 sequences, approximately 30% of which appear only once. Sequencing was carried out using blood. The receptors stem from a woman aged 70 to 79 in good health.

The chain joins TRBV5-6 to TRBJ1-2; TRBD1 agrees at 7 bases. The trim removed 4 bases at V and 7 bases at J, leaving 10 bases unmatched. This CDR3 is built from 14 residues. CDR1 is SGHDT and CDR2 is YYEEEE in the germline V gene. The CDR3 coding sequence is TGTGCCAGCAGCATGGGACAGATAAAATTTGGCTACACCTTC. Translation: CASSMGQIKFGYTF.

The rearrangement uses TRBV6-2 or TRBV6-3 and TRBJ2-1; D may match TRBD1 or TRBD2 (5 bases each). Trimming left V 6 bases short and J 15 bases short, with 21 bases between. CDR1 and CDR2 from the germline V gene are MNHEY and SVGEGT. The CDR3 has 13 amino acids. The DNA for the CDR3 is TGTGCCAGCAGGTCGTCGGGACGGCCAACTGGGTTCTTC. Protein: CASRSSGRPTGFF.

Only a few counts were recorded for this clonotype. The V and J genes are TRBV30 and TRBJ1-2; D might be TRBD1 (6 bases). Germline loops: CDR1 GTSNPN, CDR2 SVGIG (reference sequence). Trimming took off 7 bases at V and 6 bases at J, with 18 bases between the two ends. The CDR3 is made up of 13 amino acids. CDR3: CAYTTGTRNGYTF. DNA of the CDR3: TGTGCCTATACTACCGGGACAAGGAATGGCTACACCTTC.

There are a few counts of this clonotype. The chain employs TRBV3-1 and TRBJ1-1; 9 positions match TRBD1. The ends lost 1 base at V and 1 base at J; junction bases unmatched: 7. CDR3 length: 17 residues. CDR1 and CDR2 (germline): LGHDT, YNNKEL (reference sequence). CDR3 coding DNA: TGTGCCAGCAGCCAAGGCTACAGGGGGCGGGGGAACACTGAAGCTTTCTTT. Translation: CASSQGYRGRGNTEAFF.

The chain links TRBV11-2 to TRBJ2-5, with unresolved D. Germline-derived CDR1 and CDR2 are SGHAT and FQNNGV. Trimming left V 4 bases short and J 11 bases short, with 14 bases between. CDR3 size: 12 residues. The CDR3 protein is CASSSSRLQQYF. The DNA of the CDR3 is TGTGCCAGCAGCTCAAGTAGGTTGCAACAGTACTTC. The full variable domain, rest sourced from reference TRBV11-2 and TRBJ2-5, is EAGVAQSPRYKIIEKRQSVAFWCNPISGHATLYWYQQILGQGPKLLIQFQNNGVVDDSQLPKDRFSAERLKGVDSTLKIQPAKLEDSAVYLCASSSSRLQQYFGPGTRLLVL.

A few counts support this clonotype. The CDR3 region is CASSLETSGDYNEQFF. Written as DNA, the CDR3 is TGTGCCAGCAGCTTAGAGACTAGCGGGGATTACAATGAGCAGTTCTTC. The J gene is TRBJ2-1, the V gene TRBV7-9; 11 positions agree with TRBD2. Trimming cost V 1 base and J 4 bases; bases outside gene matches: 3. Germline CDR1 and CDR2: SEHNR and FQNEAQ (reference sequence). CDR3 length: 16 amino acids.

The rearrangement joins TRBV4-1 to TRBJ2-3, with 10 nucleotides matching TRBD1. This CDR3 is built from 18 residues. V lost 0 bases to trimming and J lost 6 bases; unmatched junction nucleotides: 12. Germline loops: CDR1 MGHRA, CDR2 YSYEKL. In DNA, the CDR3 is TGCGCCAGCAGCCAAGATAGGGTGGGACAGGGGCAGGGGGATACGCAGTATTTT. Amino acid sequence: CASSQDRVGQGQGDTQYF.

The V call is TRBV7-9, the J call TRBJ1-6; perhaps TRBD1 as D (6 bases). This CDR3 is built from 17 residues. The germline gives CDR1 SEHNR, CDR2 FQNEAQ (reference sequence). V was cut by 6 bases and J by 0 bases, with 15 bases left in between. In DNA, the CDR3 is TGTGCCAGCAGTTTGACAGGTTCAAGCTCCTATAATTCACCCCTCCACTTT. It codes for CASSLTGSSSYNSPLHF.

This chain links TRBV12-3 or TRBV12-4 with TRBJ2-4; 10 bases map to TRBD1. J gave up 8 bases and V 5 bases, and 12 bases lay outside the gene matches. This CDR3 region has 16 residues. The CDR3 sequence is CASSQGGTGVEDIQYF. The CDR3 DNA sequence: TGTGCCAGCAGTCAGGGGGGGACAGGGGTGGAGGACATTCAGTACTTC.

The chain uses TRBV18 and TRBJ2-7; TRBD1 matches 7 bases. The CDR3 loop spans 16 amino acids. From germline, CDR1 is KGHSH and CDR2 LQKENI. V was pared by 5 bases and J by 4 bases, with 14 bases of the junction left unmatched. CDR3 sequence (DNA): TGTGCCAGCTCATCCCGAATCACAGGGGAAAGGTACGAGCAGTACTTC. Translated, it gives CASSSRITGERYEQYF. The variable domain in full, with the rest retrieved from reference TRBV18 and TRBJ2-7, is NAGVMQNPRHLVRRRGQEARLRCSPMKGHSHVYWYRQLPEEGLKFMVYLQKENIIDESGMPKERFSAEFPKEGPSILRIQQVVRGDSAAYFCASSSRITGERYEQYFGPGTRLTVT.

This sequence joins TRBV7-2 and TRBJ2-3; D might be TRBD2 (6 bases). The CDR3 sequence is 14 residues long. Between the trimmed V and J ends, which lost 1 base and 14 bases, there was a span of 19 bases. Germline V gives CDR1 SGHTA, CDR2 FQGNSA. This CDR3 reads CASSLEGDSPFWYF. Here the CDR3 DNA reads TGTGCCAGCAGCTTAGAAGGGGACTCGCCGTTCTGGTATTTT.

This clonotype was seen more than once but under ten times. The chain is built from TRBV20-1 and TRBJ2-2; D gene uncertain. The CDR3 runs to 15 residues. The V gene lost 5 bases and the J gene lost 4 bases, with 17 bases spanning the gap. Germline values: CDR1 DFQATT, CDR2 SNEGSKA (reference sequence). CDR3 amino acids: CSAPDPRSGTGELFF. For the CDR3, the DNA is TGCAGTGCTCCCGACCCCCGCTCGGGCACCGGGGAGCTGTTTTTT.

This chain connects TRBV2 to TRBJ1-1; no reliable D call. The CDR3 runs to 14 residues. Germline CDR1 reads SNHLY; CDR2 reads FYNNEI. Trimming removed 6 bases from V and 1 base from J, with 12 bases in between. The CDR3 DNA sequence: TGTGCCAGCAGGGACGCAACAAGGAACACTGAAGCTTTCTTT. Protein: CASRDATRNTEAFF. Full variable domain (missing parts from reference TRBV2 and TRBJ1-1): EPEVTQTPSHQVTQMGQEVILRCVPISNHLYFYWYRQILGQKVEFLVSFYNNEISEKSEIFDDQFSVERPDGSNFTLKIRSTKLEDSAMYFCASRDATRNTEAFFGQGTRLTVV.